This T cell receptor beta chain derives from a study of T cells in Graves' hyperthyroidism and ophthalmopathy. Across the whole study: Before any treatment, at initial diagnosis, peripheral blood was collected.

Looked up from germline, CDR1 is SEHNR and CDR2 is FQNEAQ (reference sequence). The CDR3 length is 15 residues. Deletions cut 1 base from V and 6 bases from J, with 15 bases between. Amplified TCR beta CDR3 regions came from RNA transcripts. An initial round of RT-PCR targeting the TCR CDR3 relied on the HTBI primer set. In TCRdb, the multiplex PCR reads were re-called with MiXCR into one record per CDR3 protein. The table shows fewer than 250,000 distinct CDR3 sequences, with around 26% occurring only once. This clonotype was picked up many times. The specimen sequenced was blood. The chain joins TRBV7-9 to TRBJ1-1; D not resolved. The source is a woman aged 40-49 years with Graves' ophthalmopathy. CDR3 nucleotide sequence: TGTGCCAGCAGCTTAGTAGTGGCAATGAAGTCTGAAGCTTTCTTT. Protein: CASSLVVAMKSEAFF. Looking up the rest from reference TRBV7-9 and TRBJ1-1 gives the full variable domain: DTGVSQNPRHKITKRGQNVTFRCDPISEHNRLYWYRQTLGQGPEFLTYFQNEAQLEKSRLLSDRFSAERPKGSFSTLEIQRTEQGDSAMYLCASSLVVAMKSEAFFGQGTRLTVV.